Below are 12 T cell receptor beta chains sequenced from a single sample in a study of shared clonotypes between healthy human individuals. Sequencing was performed with immunoSEQ multiplex PCR; in TCRdb, only in-frame clones are kept and a portion is missing. This table has about 1.5 million clones, around 97% appearing once. The source material was naive CD4+ T cells sorted from blood. Subset specified: CD45RA+ positively selected. These receptors all come from a man aged 30-40 years in good health.

V gene TRBV7-6 combines with J gene TRBJ2-7; TRBD2 is a possible D gene (6 bases). The germline V gene encodes CDR1 SGHVS and CDR2 FNYEAQ. V lost 3 bases and J lost 2, with 11 bases in between. This CDR3 comprises 14 residues. This CDR3 is CASSLRGRPYEQYF. Written as DNA, the CDR3 is TGTGCCAGCAGCTTGCGGGGCAGACCCTACGAGCAGTACTTC.

The chain joins TRBV7-9 to TRBJ2-7, with TRBD1 as a possible D gene (6 bases). V was shortened by 5 bases and J by 4 bases, with 24 bases between the two germline ends. The CDR3 is 17 amino acids. Germline CDR1 reads SEHNR; CDR2 reads FQNEAQ (reference sequence). The CDR3 nucleotides read TGTGCCAGCAGCCTCACCCTTAGGACAGACTCTACTTACGAGCAGTACTTC. Translation: CASSLTLRTDSTYEQYF.

About this clone: The same CDR3 also results from other DNA sequences found in this sample. The J gene is TRBJ2-7, the V gene TRBV10-3; 10 nucleotides line up with TRBD2. This CDR3 is 13 amino acids long. Trimming removed 8 bases from V and 3 bases from J; junction bases left unmatched: 4. The germline gives CDR1 ENHRY, CDR2 SYGVKD. The CDR3 sequence: CAISGTSDYEQYF. Written as DNA, the CDR3 is TGTGCCATCTCCGGGACTAGCGACTACGAGCAGTACTTC.

The V and J genes are TRBV7-9 and TRBJ2-3; 10 nucleotides agree with TRBD2. Germline V gene data show CDR1 as SEHNR and CDR2 as FQNEAQ (reference sequence). CDR3 length: 16 amino acids. With V trimmed by 10 bases and J by 1 base, 11 bases remained unmatched. The CDR3: CAIIRASGGRTDTQYF. The DNA for the CDR3 is TGTGCCATCATCAGGGCTAGCGGGGGACGCACAGATACGCAGTATTTT.

V and J are TRBV7-9 and TRBJ1-5; 8 bases align to TRBD1. V gave up 3 bases and J gave up 2 bases; unmatched junction bases: 3. Germline values: CDR1 SEHNR, CDR2 FQNEAQ (reference sequence). This CDR3 region has 15 residues. The CDR3 sequence: CASSLDRVGNQPQHF. The CDR3 DNA reads as TGTGCCAGCAGCTTGGACAGGGTAGGCAATCAGCCCCAGCATTTT. Together with reference TRBV7-9 and TRBJ1-5, the CDR3 gives the full variable domain: DTGVSQNPRHKITKRGQNVTFRCDPISEHNRLYWYRQTLGQGPEFLTYFQNEAQLEKSRLLSDRFSAERPKGSFSTLEIQRTEQGDSAMYLCASSLDRVGNQPQHFGDGTRLSIL.

V gene TRBV19 combines with J gene TRBJ1-4; D gene unclear. Germline V gene data show CDR1 as LNHDA and CDR2 as SQIVND (reference sequence). Trimming took 3 bases from V and 7 from J, leaving 12 bases between them. The CDR3 contains 14 residues. Written as DNA, the CDR3 is TGTGCCAGTAGTATTGGTGTTGGGAGTGAAAAACTGTTTTTT. It specifies CASSIGVGSEKLFF.

The gene calls are TRBV6-1 and TRBJ2-1; D might be TRBD2 (6 bases). The germline V gene encodes CDR1 MNHNS and CDR2 SASEGT. The CDR3 runs 12 residues. Deletions cut 5 bases from V and 16 bases from J, with 18 bases between. As DNA, the CDR3 is TGTGCCAGCAGTTCCCCCGGAGGGCTTGTTTTCTTC. It is translated as CASSSPGGLVFF.

The chain has TRBV10-3 and TRBJ2-7, with 12 positions matching TRBD1. CDR1 is ENHRY and CDR2 is SYGVKD in the germline V gene. V dropped 6 bases and J dropped 1; count of bases not matched to a gene: 7. The CDR3 spans 16 residues. The CDR3 coding sequence is TGTGCCATCAGAGGGACAGGGGGCGCCGGGTCCTACGAGCAGTACTTC. Translated, it gives CAIRGTGGAGSYEQYF.

Points on this clone: Other DNA variants within this sample encode the same CDR3. This sequence joins TRBV5-1 and TRBJ2-7, with D unresolved. The CDR3 sequence is 11 residues long. Germline lookup yields CDR1 SGHRS and CDR2 YFSETQ. Trimming pared 3 bases from V and 0 bases from J, leaving 1 base between. The CDR3 sequence is CASSSSYEQYF. As DNA, the CDR3 is TGCGCCAGCAGCTCCTCCTACGAGCAGTACTTC.

The chain employs TRBV5-1 and TRBJ2-7, with TRBD1 as a possible D gene (5 bases). This CDR3 comprises 15 residues. V was clipped by 0 bases and J by 1 base, with 11 bases between them. In germline, CDR1 is SGHRS, CDR2 YFSETQ. CDR3 in amino acids: CASSLGPQGSYEQYF. The DNA for the CDR3 is TGCGCCAGCAGCTTGGGACCGCAGGGATCCTACGAGCAGTACTTC.

The rearrangement links TRBV7-6 to TRBJ1-4; 7 nucleotides line up with TRBD1. From germline, CDR1 is SGHVS and CDR2 FNYEAQ. The CDR3 spans 14 residues. The V segment lost 3 bases and the J segment 4 bases; nucleotides outside the gene matches: 2. The CDR3 here is CASSFDRVNEKLFF. The CDR3 coding sequence is TGTGCCAGCAGCTTCGACAGGGTTAATGAAAAACTGTTTTTT.

The chain links TRBV25-1 to TRBJ2-1; TRBD2 matches at 7 bases. V lost 6 bases, J lost 2 bases, and 4 bases stayed unmatched. From germline, CDR1 is MGHDK and CDR2 SYGVNS. The CDR3 loop spans 14 amino acids. CDR3 sequence (DNA): TGTGCCAGCAGCCTAGCGGCTACCTACAATGAGCAGTTCTTC. Encoded protein: CASSLAATYNEQFF.